The 20 T cell receptor beta chains below all came from one sample that was sequenced in a study of T cell responses to AZD1222 COVID-19 vaccine. The assay was immunoSEQ multiplex PCR, and TCRdb's table has in-frame clones only and misses some. The repertoire holds roughly 180,000 clones, with roughly nine tenths as singletons. The specimen comprised peripheral blood, sampled on day 0 of AZD1222 vaccination. The receptors originated from an adult in good health.

This clone appeared a single time. The chain has TRBV4-1 and TRBJ1-6; possibly TRBD1 for D (6 bases). The CDR3 is 15 amino acids. CDR1 is MGHRA and CDR2 is YSYEKL in the germline V gene. V gave up 2 bases and J gave up 8 bases, with 13 bases separating them. The chain's CDR3 is CASSQMDSSHSPLHF. CDR3 DNA: TGCGCCAGCAGCCAAATGGACAGTTCCCATTCACCCCTCCACTTT.

J is TRBJ2-6 and V is TRBV6-5, with TRBD1 matching over 7 bases. Germline CDR1 reads MNHEY; CDR2 reads SVGAGI. CDR3 length: 15 residues. J was trimmed by 4 bases and V by 4 bases; bases with no gene match: 4. The CDR3 region has the DNA TGTGCCAGCAGTTCGACAGGGACAGGGGCCAACGTCCTGACTTTC. This translates into CASSSTGTGANVLTF.

This chain connects TRBV12-3 or TRBV12-4 to TRBJ2-7; the D is unclear. The CDR3 covers 13 residues. CDR3 sequence (DNA): TGTGCCAGCAGTTTTTCCGGGTCCCCCGGAATTAACGTC. Encoded protein: CASSFSGSPGINV.

The V gene is TRBV5-1, the J gene TRBJ2-5; tentative D call: TRBD1 (6 bases). V lost 4 bases to trimming and J lost 5 bases, with 15 bases between them. Looked up from germline, CDR1 is SGHRS and CDR2 is YFSETQ. The CDR3 covers 14 residues. The CDR3 region is CASSAPRGLETQYF. CDR3 DNA: TGCGCCAGCAGCGCCCCCAGGGGCCTGGAGACCCAGTACTTC.

This chain joins TRBV5-1 and TRBJ2-2; the match to TRBD2 covers 11 bases. From germline, CDR1 is SGHRS and CDR2 YFSETQ. Unmatched junction bases numbered 5, after V lost 7 bases and J lost 0 bases. The length of the CDR3 is 16 residues. CDR3 sequence (DNA): TGCGCCAGCCGTGTAGCGGGGGGGTCGAACACCGGGGAGCTGTTTTTT. Encoded protein: CASRVAGGSNTGELFF.

The gene calls are TRBV6-1 and TRBJ2-2; D gene uncertain. CDR1 is MNHNS and CDR2 is SASEGT in the germline V gene. Trimming took 2 bases from V and 1 from J, leaving 2 bases between them. The CDR3 length is 13 residues. The CDR3 region has the DNA TGTGCCAGCAGTGAACTGAACACCGGGGAGCTGTTTTTT. The encoded protein is CASSELNTGELFF.

This sequence joins TRBV30 and TRBJ1-2; D possibly corresponds to TRBD1 (6 bases). Trimming cost V 5 bases and J 8 bases, with 9 bases left between them. This CDR3 spans 10 amino acids. CDR1 and CDR2 (germline): GTSNPN, SVGIG (reference sequence). CDR3 coding DNA: TGTGCCTGGCTACAGGGAGGCTACACCTTC. It translates to CAWLQGGYTF.

The chain uses TRBV6-5 and TRBJ2-6; D is possibly TRBD1 or TRBD2 (5 bases each). The V gene's germline CDR1 is MNHEY and CDR2 SVGAGI. Trimming left V 8 bases short and J 0 bases short, with 5 bases between. The CDR3 extends over 13 amino acids. The CDR3 sequence is CASGGSGANVLTF. CDR3 bases: TGTGCCAGCGGGGGCTCTGGGGCCAACGTCCTGACTTTC.

The V gene is TRBV6-5, the J gene TRBJ2-7; possible D gene TRBD1, 6 bases. The germline V and J ends were trimmed by 4 bases and 0 bases, with 16 bases remaining between them. This CDR3 is built from 16 residues. Germline assignment: CDR1 MNHEY and CDR2 SVGAGI. CDR3 coding DNA: TGTGCCAGCAGTTTCATCACCGGGACAAGCTCCTACGAGCAGTACGTC. This sequence encodes CASSFITGTSSYEQYV.

The chain couples TRBV6-2 or TRBV6-3 to TRBJ2-7, with D possibly being TRBD2 (6 bases). The V end was cut by 2 bases, the J end by 2 bases, with 7 bases between. Per the germline V gene, CDR1 is MNHEY and CDR2 is SVGEGT. The CDR3 length is 13 residues. In nucleotides, the CDR3 is TGTGCCAGCAGTTACACTAGCACCTACGAGCAGTACTTC. Protein: CASSYTSTYEQYF.

Written as DNA, the CDR3 is TGTGCCACCAGCAGAGATGTGGGCAGCATGAACACTGAAGCTTTCTTT. Its translation is CATSRDVGSMNTEAFF. The V call is TRBV15, the J call TRBJ1-1, with D uncertain. The germline CDR1 and CDR2 sequences are LNHNV and YYDKDF (reference sequence). The CDR3 has 16 residues. V was trimmed by 0 bases and J by 0 bases, leaving 11 bases between them. The complete variable domain, with remaining parts taken from reference TRBV15 and TRBJ1-1, reads DAMVIQNPRYQVTQFGKPVTLSCSQTLNHNVMYWYQQKSSQAPKLLFHYYDKDFNNEADTPDNFQSRRPNTSFCFLDIRSPGLGDTAMYLCATSRDVGSMNTEAFFGQGTRLTVV.

V is TRBV7-9 and J is TRBJ1-4, with D possibly being TRBD1 (5 bases). The length of the CDR3 is 15 residues. Germline CDR1 SEHNR, CDR2 FQNEAQ (reference sequence). V lost 5 bases, J lost 2 bases, and 12 bases lay in between. CDR3 bases: TGTGCCAGCAGCCCCCGTTGGGGGACTAATGAAAAACTGTTTTTT. Protein sequence: CASSPRWGTNEKLFF.

The rearrangement links TRBV6-5 to TRBJ1-1, with D unresolved. Germline V gene lookup returns CDR1 MNHEY and CDR2 SVGAGI. The V end lost 4 bases, the J end lost 4 bases, and 7 bases lay between the germline ends. The CDR3 extends over 12 amino acids. The CDR3 nucleotides are TGTGCCAGCAGTTCGACAAGCACTGAAGCTTTCTTT. This encodes CASSSTSTEAFF.

V usage is TRBV6-2 or TRBV6-3 and J usage is TRBJ2-1, with D uncertain. The V end lost 1 base, the J end lost 4 bases, and 8 bases lay between the germline ends. The CDR3 covers 14 residues. Germline V gives CDR1 MNHEY, CDR2 SVGEGT. CDR3 region: CASSYFTEYNEQFF. DNA of the CDR3: TGTGCCAGCAGTTACTTTACCGAGTACAATGAGCAGTTCTTC.

The J gene is TRBJ1-3, the V gene TRBV18; D is unresolved. From germline, CDR1 is KGHSH and CDR2 LQKENI. CDR3 length: 14 residues. The V gene lost 2 bases and the J gene lost 1 base, with 6 bases spanning the gap. The CDR3 spells CASSPNGSGNTIYF. CDR3 nucleotides: TGTGCCAGCTCACCAAACGGTTCTGGAAACACCATATATTTT.

The chain has TRBV6-5 and TRBJ1-1, with D perhaps TRBD1 (6 bases). Trimming pared 6 bases from V and 3 bases from J, leaving 11 bases between. Germline assignment: CDR1 MNHEY and CDR2 SVGAGI. CDR3 length: 13 amino acids. The CDR3: CASSPGQHTEAFF. As DNA, the CDR3 is TGTGCCAGCAGCCCCGGACAGCACACTGAAGCTTTCTTT.

This clone was observed a handful of times. The chain combines TRBV12-3 or TRBV12-4 with TRBJ1-2; no firm D call. V was pared by 3 bases and J by 8 bases, with 7 bases between. The CDR3 length is 11 residues. For the CDR3, the DNA is TGTGCCAGCAGTTTTCGGGAAGGCTACACCTTC. Its translation is CASSFREGYTF.

The chain has TRBV4-1 and TRBJ1-1; unclear D gene. V was shortened by 4 bases and J by 5 bases, with 26 bases between the two germline ends. Germline assignment: CDR1 MGHRA and CDR2 YSYEKL. This CDR3 comprises 18 residues. In DNA form, the CDR3 reads TGCGCCAGCAGCCCCTGGCTTGGCAACGATGGGTGGTTAACTGAAGCTTTCTTT. Translating it yields CASSPWLGNDGWLTEAFF.

The V call is TRBV7-9, the J call TRBJ1-2; 8 nucleotides match TRBD1. The CDR3 is 15 amino acids. Trimming took 1 base from V and 2 from J; bases not matched to a gene: 3. Germline values: CDR1 SEHNR, CDR2 FQNEAQ (reference sequence). The CDR3 is CASSLGAGGNYGYTF. The DNA for the CDR3 is TGTGCCAGCAGCTTAGGGGCAGGGGGCAACTATGGCTACACCTTC.

The chain couples TRBV27 to TRBJ1-2; no definite D call. The CDR3 is made up of 13 amino acids. In germline, CDR1 is MNHEY, CDR2 SMNVEV (reference sequence). V lost 6 bases to trimming and J lost 7 bases, with 15 bases between them. CDR3 nucleotides: TGTGCCAGCAGCACCGAGGGCAACGGTGGCTACACCTTC. Its translation is CASSTEGNGGYTF.